This T cell receptor beta chain is from a study of T cell changes during pregnancy in multiple sclerosis. The data were produced by immunoSEQ multiplex PCR, yet TCRdb's version contains in-frame clones alone and is incomplete. Of 68,000 or so clones listed, more than 80% are singletons. Germline-derived CDR1 and CDR2 are SGHAT and FQNNGV. Between the trimmed V and J ends, which lost 5 bases and 5 bases, there was a span of 18 bases. The CDR3 totals 15 residues. The receptor was isolated from a female donor with multiple sclerosis, enrolled in a pregnancy study. Material: peripheral blood, obtained in the second trimester of pregnancy. The chain uses TRBV11-2 and TRBJ2-5, with a tentative D call TRBD2 (7 bases). CDR3 in amino acids: CASSQGSKGGETQYF. The CDR3 region has the DNA TGTGCCAGCAGCCAAGGGTCGAAGGGGGGGGAGACCCAGTACTTC.